What follows are 29 T cell receptor beta chains derived from one specimen sequenced in a study of cytomegalovirus exposure and HLA in healthy donors. Here immunoSEQ multiplex PCR was the method, and the copy in TCRdb shows in-frame clones only, minus some. This table has about 150,000 clones, 85% to 90% appearing once. Sequences were obtained from PBMCs. The receptors shown here come from a man aged 18 to 35 in good health and CMV-seronegative.

This sequence joins TRBV7-9 and TRBJ2-7, with 11 bases that match TRBD2. This CDR3 is 15 amino acids long. CDR1 is SEHNR, CDR2 FQNEAQ, per germline (reference sequence). V was clipped by 2 bases and J by 5 bases; unmatched bases: 5. The CDR3 loop is CASSLTSGRSDEQYF. CDR3 sequence (DNA): TGTGCCAGCAGCTTAACTAGCGGGAGAAGCGACGAGCAGTACTTC.

The J gene is TRBJ1-2, the V gene TRBV6-5; D is ambiguous. Trimming left V 6 bases short and J 2 bases short, with 10 bases between. The germline CDR1 and CDR2 sequences are MNHEY and SVGAGI. The CDR3 extends over 13 amino acids. CDR3 sequence reads: CASSYSRNYGYTF. CDR3 DNA: TGTGCCAGCAGCTACAGCCGAAACTATGGCTACACCTTC.

J is TRBJ2-7 and V is TRBV6-1; D is possibly TRBD1 (5 bases). The V end lost 2 bases, the J end lost 2 bases, and 10 bases lay between the germline ends. CDR3 length equals 14 residues. Germline CDR1 is MNHNS and CDR2 is SASEGT. The CDR3 loop is CASSERGTPYEQYF. Written as DNA, the CDR3 is TGTGCCAGCAGTGAAAGGGGCACCCCCTACGAGCAGTACTTC.

This clone came up once. The chain combines TRBV28 with TRBJ1-2; D unclear. V gave up 4 bases and J gave up 0 bases, with 18 bases separating them. Germline values: CDR1 MDHEN, CDR2 SYDVKM. This CDR3 spans 17 amino acids. As DNA, the CDR3 is TGTGCCAGCAGTTCCTATAATTATATCCGAGCTAACTATGGCTACACCTTC. Amino acids: CASSSYNYIRANYGYTF.

The chain links TRBV6-5 to TRBJ2-5; 8 nucleotides match TRBD1. In germline, CDR1 is MNHEY, CDR2 SVGAGI. CDR3 length: 14 residues. Losses at the gene ends were 6 bases for V and 5 bases for J; bases not matched to a gene: 8. In nucleotides, the CDR3 is TGTGCCAGCAGCCGACGGACAGGGCGGGAGACCCAGTACTTC. Residues: CASSRRTGRETQYF.

CDR3 residues: CASRGQYTEAFF. CDR3 coding DNA: TGTGCCAGCCGCGGACAGTACACTGAAGCTTTCTTT. This chain connects TRBV25-1 to TRBJ1-1; D may be TRBD1 (6 bases). Germline loops: CDR1 MGHDK, CDR2 SYGVNS. The germline V and J ends were trimmed by 8 bases and 3 bases, with 10 bases remaining between them. The CDR3 is 12 amino acids.

The DNA for the CDR3 is TGTGCCAGCAGTTTATTTCTAGCGGTTTCCTACGAGCAGTACTTC. Amino acids: CASSLFLAVSYEQYF. The rearrangement links TRBV27 to TRBJ2-7; 7 bases are shared with TRBD2. CDR3 length equals 15 residues. The trim removed 1 base at V and 1 base at J, leaving 4 bases unmatched. Germline V lookup: CDR1 MNHEY, CDR2 SMNVEV (reference sequence).

The chain recombines TRBV27 with TRBJ2-7; D is possibly TRBD2 (6 bases). This CDR3 contains 13 residues. Germline lookup yields CDR1 MNHEY and CDR2 SMNVEV (reference sequence). V was clipped by 2 bases and J by 3 bases, with 8 bases between them. CDR3 region: CASSLGGNYEQYF. The CDR3 DNA is TGTGCCAGCAGTTTAGGCGGGAACTACGAGCAGTACTTC.

This chain uses TRBV29-1 with TRBJ2-3; 9 nucleotides agree with TRBD1. CDR1 is SQVTM and CDR2 is ANQGSEA in the germline V gene. The V gene end was trimmed by 6 bases and the J gene end by 6 bases; junction bases not matched to a gene: 10. The CDR3 is made up of 14 amino acids. Here the CDR3 reads CSVKRGTGLDTQYF. CDR3 in DNA: TGCAGCGTGAAACGGGGGACAGGGCTGGATACGCAGTATTTT.

The chain is built from TRBV5-1 and TRBJ1-6, with D possibly matching TRBD1 (6 bases). Germline values: CDR1 SGHRS, CDR2 YFSETQ. V was pared by 0 bases and J by 7 bases, with 20 bases between. CDR3 length: 18 residues. This chain's CDR3 is CASSLGRTDESLNSPLHF. As DNA, the CDR3 is TGCGCCAGCAGCTTGGGTAGGACAGACGAAAGTTTAAATTCACCCCTCCACTTT.

For the CDR3, the DNA is TGTGCCAGCAGTTTACGTTGGGGGGACACTGAAGCTTTCTTT. Translation: CASSLRWGDTEAFF. The chain joins TRBV27 to TRBJ1-1; perhaps TRBD1 as D (5 bases). CDR1 is MNHEY and CDR2 is SMNVEV in the germline V gene (reference sequence). The CDR3 extends over 14 amino acids. V lost 2 bases and J lost 3, with 10 bases in between.

The chain joins TRBV5-1 to TRBJ2-5, with D possibly being TRBD1 (6 bases). Germline assignment: CDR1 SGHRS and CDR2 YFSETQ. The CDR3 runs 12 residues. The V and J ends lost 1 base and 5 bases respectively, with 6 bases between them. The CDR3 DNA sequence: TGCGCCAGCAGCTTGCAGGGGGAGACCCAGTACTTC. The encoded protein is CASSLQGETQYF. Using reference TRBV5-1 and TRBJ2-5 for the parts outside the CDR3, the full variable domain is KAGVTQTPRYLIKTRGQQVTLSCSPISGHRSVSWYQQTPGQGLQFLFEYFSETQRNKGNFPGRFSGRQFSNSRSEMNVSTLELGDSALYLCASSLQGETQYFGPGTRLLVL.

V is TRBV6-5 and J is TRBJ1-1, with D perhaps matching TRBD1 (6 bases). The V end was cut by 4 bases, the J end by 5 bases, with 14 bases between. The CDR3 runs 14 residues. Germline CDR1 and CDR2: MNHEY and SVGAGI. The CDR3: CASSLTRGSTEAFF. CDR3 bases: TGTGCCAGCAGTTTAACTAGGGGGAGTACTGAAGCTTTCTTT.

Here the CDR3 DNA reads TGTGCCAGTAGTATAGGCTCTGGCGAGGGATACAATCAGCCCCAGCATTTT. Its translation is CASSIGSGEGYNQPQHF. The chain combines TRBV19 with TRBJ1-5, with D uncertain. The CDR3 consists of 17 residues. Germline V gene sequence: CDR1 LNHDA, CDR2 SQIVND (reference sequence). Trimming removed 1 base at V and 3 bases at J, with 16 bases between.

This chain connects TRBV9 to TRBJ2-1; 7 bases agree with TRBD2. CDR1 is SGDLS, CDR2 YYNGEE, per germline. This CDR3 contains 14 residues. Germline trimming cut 5 bases from V and 2 bases from J; bases unmatched to any gene: 4. The CDR3 reads CASSLAGTYNEQFF. The CDR3 bases are TGTGCCAGCAGTTTAGCGGGCACCTACAATGAGCAGTTCTTC.

This clone was seen a few times. The chain joins TRBV19 to TRBJ2-7; D call uncertain. Trimming removed 5 bases at V and 2 bases at J, with 7 bases between. The germline CDR1 and CDR2 sequences are LNHDA and SQIVND (reference sequence). CDR3 size: 12 residues. CDR3 region: CASSALTYEQYF. The CDR3 region has the DNA TGTGCCAGTAGTGCGTTAACCTACGAGCAGTACTTC.

The V gene is TRBV15, the J gene TRBJ1-2, with 12 positions matching TRBD1. Germline V gene sequence: CDR1 LNHNV, CDR2 YYDKDF (reference sequence). The CDR3 is made up of 15 amino acids. With 3 bases clipped from V and 6 bases from J, the junction kept 5 bases outside the gene matches. CDR3 amino acids: CATSRGQGANDGYTF. CDR3 nucleotide sequence: TGTGCCACCAGCAGGGGACAGGGGGCAAATGATGGCTACACCTTC. Based on the CDR3 plus reference TRBV15 and TRBJ1-2, the full variable domain is DAMVIQNPRYQVTQFGKPVTLSCSQTLNHNVMYWYQQKSSQAPKLLFHYYDKDFNNEADTPDNFQSRRPNTSFCFLDIRSPGLGDTAMYLCATSRGQGANDGYTFGSGTRLTVV.

The chain couples TRBV7-8 to TRBJ2-7, with D possibly matching TRBD2 (5 bases). This CDR3 contains 14 residues. Germline CDR1 reads SGHVS; CDR2 reads FQNEAQ. Trimming cost V 1 base and J 0 bases, with 7 bases left between them. The CDR3 DNA reads as TGTGCCAGCAGCTTAGGAGGGATCTCCTACGAGCAGTACTTC. Translating gives CASSLGGISYEQYF. The complete variable domain, with remaining parts taken from reference TRBV7-8 and TRBJ2-7, reads GAGVSQSPRYKVAKRGQDVALRCDPISGHVSLFWYQQALGQGPEFLTYFQNEAQLDKSGLPSDRFFAERPEGSVSTLKIQRTQQEDSAVYLCASSLGGISYEQYFGPGTRLTVT.

V gene TRBV4-2 combines with J gene TRBJ2-1; the D is unclear. Trimming cost V 0 bases and J 6 bases, with 18 bases left between them. The CDR3 sequence is 17 residues long. Per the germline V gene, CDR1 is LGHNA and CDR2 is YNFKEQ. DNA for the CDR3: TGTGCCAGCAGCCAAGATTTTTCGCTATATGGGCTCAATGAGCAGTTCTTC. Protein product: CASSQDFSLYGLNEQFF.

The gene calls are TRBV19 and TRBJ1-3; D is unclear. With 2 bases removed from V and 0 bases from J, the gap between germline ends came to 8 bases. Germline assignment: CDR1 LNHDA and CDR2 SQIVND (reference sequence). The CDR3 runs to 15 residues. CDR3: CASSISVYSGNTIYF. The CDR3 DNA is TGTGCCAGTAGTATATCTGTCTACTCTGGAAACACCATATATTTT. Looking up the rest from reference TRBV19 and TRBJ1-3 gives the full variable domain: DGGITQSPKYLFRKEGQNVTLSCEQNLNHDAMYWYRQDPGQGLRLIYYSQIVNDFQKGDIAEGYSVSREKKESFPLTVTSAQKNPTAFYLCASSISVYSGNTIYFGEGSWLTVV.

V is TRBV28 and J is TRBJ1-2; TRBD1 matches at 7 bases. This CDR3 is 13 amino acids long. Per germline, CDR1 MDHEN and CDR2 SYDVKM. V lost 6 bases to trimming and J lost 4 bases; unmatched junction nucleotides: 5. CDR3 residues: CASRKGAPYGYTF. The CDR3 nucleotides read TGTGCCAGCAGAAAGGGGGCTCCCTATGGCTACACCTTC.

V usage is TRBV4-2 and J usage is TRBJ2-2; 13 bases map to TRBD2. V lost 5 bases, J lost 0 bases, and 0 bases stayed unmatched. The CDR3 extends over 16 amino acids. Looked up from germline, CDR1 is LGHNA and CDR2 is YNFKEQ. DNA of the CDR3: TGTGCCAGCAGCGGACTAGCGGGAGCGAACACCGGGGAGCTGTTTTTT. This translates into CASSGLAGANTGELFF.

The chain joins TRBV11-2 to TRBJ2-7, with D perhaps matching TRBD2 (5 bases). Trimming took 0 bases from V and 3 from J, leaving 6 bases between them. Per germline, CDR1 SGHAT and CDR2 FQNNGV. The CDR3 contains 13 residues. The CDR3 protein is CASSLDGGYEQYF. The CDR3 coding sequence is TGTGCCAGCAGCTTAGACGGAGGCTACGAGCAGTACTTC. Using reference TRBV11-2 and TRBJ2-7 for the parts outside the CDR3, the full variable domain is EAGVAQSPRYKIIEKRQSVAFWCNPISGHATLYWYQQILGQGPKLLIQFQNNGVVDDSQLPKDRFSAERLKGVDSTLKIQPAKLEDSAVYLCASSLDGGYEQYFGPGTRLTVT.

This sequence joins TRBV28 and TRBJ1-3, with 8 bases fitting TRBD1. V shed 6 bases and J 0 bases; nucleotides not matched to a gene: 10. CDR3 size: 17 residues. Germline V lookup: CDR1 MDHEN, CDR2 SYDVKM. CDR3 nucleotides: TGTGCCAGCAGCCCGGGACAGGCTAAACCCTCTGGAAACACCATATATTTT. Its translation: CASSPGQAKPSGNTIYF. The whole variable domain, filled in from reference TRBV28 and TRBJ1-3, reads DVKVTQSSRYLVKRTGEKVFLECVQDMDHENMFWYRQDPGLGLRLIYFSYDVKMKEKGDIPEGYSVSREKKERFSLILESASTNQTSMYLCASSPGQAKPSGNTIYFGEGSWLTVV.

The gene calls are TRBV29-1 and TRBJ2-7, with TRBD2 matching 7 bases. The germline V gene encodes CDR1 SQVTM and CDR2 ANQGSEA. V lost 7 bases, J lost 7 bases, and 7 bases stayed unmatched. The CDR3 length is 11 residues. CDR3: CSARWGGEQYF. The CDR3 DNA reads as TGCAGCGCCCGATGGGGGGGAGAGCAGTACTTC.

V gene TRBV5-4 combines with J gene TRBJ2-3, with TRBD2 matching over 10 bases. The CDR3 has 16 amino acids. Germline-derived CDR1 and CDR2 are SGHNT and YYREEE (reference sequence). Trimming took 0 bases from V and 4 from J; bases not matched to a gene: 5. Written as DNA, the CDR3 is TGTGCCAGCAGCTTGGAGGCTAGCGGGGGCGCAGATACGCAGTATTTT. Translated, it gives CASSLEASGGADTQYF.

The chain couples TRBV13 to TRBJ2-7, with D maybe TRBD1 (5 bases). Germline assignment: CDR1 PRHDT and CDR2 FYEKMQ (reference sequence). This CDR3 region has 13 residues. Trimming shortened V by 6 bases and J by 1 base, and 10 bases separated the two germline ends. The CDR3 DNA sequence: TGTGCCAGCAGTCTTACAGGATCCTACGAGCAGTACTTC. Translated, it gives CASSLTGSYEQYF.

The J gene is TRBJ1-1, the V gene TRBV19, with D maybe TRBD1 (5 bases). With 5 bases removed from V and 4 bases from J, the gap between germline ends came to 14 bases. Germline V gene sequence: CDR1 LNHDA, CDR2 SQIVND (reference sequence). This CDR3 region has 14 residues. DNA for the CDR3: TGTGCCAGTAGTCCTTACAACCAGGGCACTGAAGCTTTCTTT. It is translated as CASSPYNQGTEAFF.

This clone has a single count. V gene TRBV2 combines with J gene TRBJ1-5; 9 positions match TRBD1. The CDR3 covers 13 residues. The V segment lost 8 bases and the J segment 5 bases; nucleotides outside the gene matches: 4. Germline loops: CDR1 SNHLY, CDR2 FYNNEI. The CDR3 region has the DNA TGTGCCAGCGGGACAGGGTATGATCAGCCCCAGCATTTT. Protein product: CASGTGYDQPQHF.